Listed below are T cell receptor beta chains from one sample, sequenced in a study of cytomegalovirus exposure and HLA in healthy donors. Clones were read by immunoSEQ multiplex PCR, and TCRdb kept only the in-frame ones, dropping some. This table holds more than 85,000 clones, around 75% found once. The source material was PBMCs. Receptors originate from a man aged 25-40 years in good health and CMV-seronegative. CDR3s include the opening cysteine and the closing phenylalanine or tryptophan. D genes are given only for firm matches. Expanded clones get a size class; other rows say once, few or many, or leave the size out.

V gene,J gene,D gene,clone size,CDR3 DNA,CDR3 protein
TRBV7-9,TRBJ1-1,TRBD1,-,TGTGCCAGCAGCCCGATCGAGGGACAGCGCATGAACACTGAAGCTTTCTTT,CASSPIEGQRMNTEAFF
TRBV19,TRBJ1-5,-,-,TGTGCCACTGCACTAAGGGGTGATCAGCCCCAGCATTTT,CATALRGDQPQHF
TRBV7-2,TRBJ1-4,TRBD1,-,TGTGCCAGCAGCCTGACAGGGGCGGCAGGTGAAAAACTGCTTTTT,CASSLTGAAGEKLLF
TRBV6-5,TRBJ1-5,-,-,TGTGCCAGCAGCTCCGGGGGCAATCAGCCCCAGCATTTT,CASSSGGNQPQHF
TRBV7-2,TRBJ1-1,-,-,TGTGCCAGCTCCTACAAAGGGGGAAGGTCCGACACTGAAGCTTTCTTT,CASSYKGGRSDTEAFF
TRBV28,TRBJ2-5,-,once,TGTGCCAGCAGTACAGGGATCTTTGCCCAAGAGACCCAGTACTTC,CASSTGIFAQETQYF
TRBV19,TRBJ1-6,-,-,TGTGCCAATAGTATAGGGGCAGAATTTAATTCACCCCTCCACTTT,CANSIGAEFNSPLHF
TRBV5-4,TRBJ2-2,-,-,TGTGCCAGCAGCTTGGCCAGGGCCACCGGGGAGCTGTTTTTT,CASSLARATGELFF
TRBV6-5,TRBJ2-3,TRBD1,-,TGTGCCAGCAGTTACTCAGGGACAGGGACGGCAGATACGCAGTATTTT,CASSYSGTGTADTQYF
TRBV5-1,TRBJ2-3,-,-,TGCGCCAGCAGCGACAGTGGAGGGGGGGGTACGCAGTATTTT,CASSDSGGGGTQYF
TRBV6-5,TRBJ1-2,TRBD1,-,TGTGCCAGCAGTTACTCGATATCGGGACAGGGCTTTGGCTACACCTTC,CASSYSISGQGFGYTF
TRBV28,TRBJ1-6,TRBD1,-,TGTGCCAGCAACTCGAATCCGGACAGGGTGCCCTTTAATTCACCCCTCCACTTT,CASNSNPDRVPFNSPLHF
TRBV15,TRBJ2-1,TRBD2,-,TGTGCCACCAGCAGAGATCAGATGGGACTAGCTAGGGATGAGCAGTTCTTC,CATSRDQMGLARDEQFF
TRBV11-2,TRBJ1-4,TRBD1,-,TGTGCCAGCAGCTTGGTTACAGGGGGCCCTTATGAAAAACTGTTTTTT,CASSLVTGGPYEKLFF
TRBV7-9,TRBJ2-7,TRBD2,-,TGTGCCAGCGGGGGGGGCGAGCAGTACTTC,CASGGGEQYF
TRBV15,TRBJ2-4,TRBD2,-,TGTGCCACCAGCAGAGATGGCGGGAGGGCAAACATTCAGTACTTC,CATSRDGGRANIQYF
TRBV9,TRBJ1-1,-,-,TGTGCCAGCAGCGGGGGAGGGGCAACTGAAGCTTTCTTT,CASSGGGATEAFF
TRBV7-2,TRBJ1-2,-,-,TGTGCCAGCAGCTTAGATAGGCAGGGCGGAGGCTACACCTTC,CASSLDRQGGGYTF
TRBV7-2,TRBJ1-1,-,-,TGTGCCAGCAGCTTAATGGCAGGGGTAAGCACTGAAGCTTTCTTT,CASSLMAGVSTEAFF
TRBV21-1,TRBJ2-7,-,-,TGTGCCAGCAGCCGGGGGAGGGGACAGGTCCTCTACGAGCAGTACTTC,CASSRGRGQVLYEQYF
TRBV4-2,TRBJ2-2,TRBD1,-,TGTGCCAGCAGCCTAGGACAGGGTAGTAGGACCGGGGAGCTGTTTTTT,CASSLGQGSRTGELFF
TRBV6-1,TRBJ1-2,-,-,TGTGCCAGCAGGGCGCCGGGGGTGAACTATGGCTACACCTTC,CASRAPGVNYGYTF
TRBV6-1,TRBJ2-7,TRBD1,-,TGTGCCAGCAGTGTCCGGACAGGAGGCGTATACTCCTACGAGCAGTACTTC,CASSVRTGGVYSYEQYF
TRBV7-8,TRBJ2-7,TRBD1,-,TGTGCCAGCAGCTTCGACAGGGGGCTCGACGAGCAGTACTTC,CASSFDRGLDEQYF
TRBV7-9,TRBJ2-7,-,-,TGTGCCAGCAGCTGGGGCTCCGAGCAGTACTTC,CASSWGSEQYF
TRBV7-7,TRBJ2-1,-,-,TGTGCCGGCAGTCGCAGGGGGGCAATGGCACAGGATGAGCAGTTCTTC,CAGSRRGAMAQDEQFF
TRBV12-5,TRBJ2-5,TRBD2,-,TGTGCTAGTGCCTCGGGGGGGACGTACCAAGAGACCCAGTACTTC,CASASGGTYQETQYF
TRBV27,TRBJ1-1,-,-,TGTGCCAGCAGTTTATCCCTTTACACTGAAGCTTTCTTT,CASSLSLYTEAFF
TRBV5-1,TRBJ1-1,-,once,TGCGCCAGCAGCTTGGGAGAGGTGAACACTGAAGCTTTCTTT,CASSLGEVNTEAFF
TRBV7-2,TRBJ2-4,TRBD2,-,TGTGCCAGCAGCCCCGGGGGGGGAAACATTCAGTACTTC,CASSPGGGNIQYF
TRBV18,TRBJ2-3,-,-,TGTGCCAGCTCACTAATCAGGGGAGCCGGGGATACGCAGTATTTT,CASSLIRGAGDTQYF
TRBV30,TRBJ1-4,-,few,TGTGCCTGGAGTGAGTTGAGGGAAAAACTGTTTTTT,CAWSELREKLFF
TRBV7-3,TRBJ2-2,-,-,TGTGCCAGCAACCTGGTGGCGGGCGGCACCGGGGAGCTGTTTTTT,CASNLVAGGTGELFF
TRBV28,TRBJ2-7,-,-,TGTGCCAGCAGTTCCCGGCAGGCTTACTCCTACGAGCAGTACTTC,CASSSRQAYSYEQYF
TRBV9,TRBJ2-3,TRBD2,-,TGTGCCAGCAGCGTGGGGCGGGAGTACACAGATACGCAGTATTTT,CASSVGREYTDTQYF
TRBV9,TRBJ2-7,-,once,TGTGCCAGCAGCGTAGGGGGCCTTGAGTACGAGCAGTACTTC,CASSVGGLEYEQYF
TRBV29-1,TRBJ2-7,TRBD2,-,TGCAGCTCAGCAAGCGGGGGCGAGCAGTACTTC,CSSASGGEQYF
TRBV29-1,TRBJ1-6,-,-,TGCAGATCTAACAGGGAAGCTCTCCACTTT,CRSNREALHF
TRBV18,TRBJ2-3,-,once,TGTGCCAGCTCCCGCGCACTGAGCACAGATACGCAGTATTTT,CASSRALSTDTQYF
TRBV15,TRBJ1-1,-,-,TGTGCCACCAGCAGAGATGCCAGGGGGAACACTGAAGCTTTCTTT,CATSRDARGNTEAFF